These T cell receptor beta chains were read from a single sample in a study of T cell repertoires in cytomegalovirus infection. TCRdb recomputed calls from the reads with MiXCR, one row per CDR3 protein. The table includes approximately 500,000 distinct CDR3 sequences, around 30% detected once. The antigens these receptors bind are not known. The sequencing here drew on cultured PBMCs, taken from culture after CMV antigen stimulation. The receptors shown here come from a human donor in good health (CMV status not recorded). Some clones in this sample may be carry-over from other donors' samples. CDR3s include the opening cysteine and the closing phenylalanine or tryptophan. The D gene is left open where the match is weak. Only some rows state a clone size, as once, few, many or a class for expanded clones.

>TRBD1|TRBV19|TRBJ2-3|NA
CASSPDRGSNTQYF
TGTGCCAGTAGTCCGGACAGGGGATCGAATACGCAGTATTTT
>TRBD2|TRBV12-3/TRBV12-4|TRBJ2-7|few
CASSFATGGEQYF
TGTGCCAGCAGTTTCGCCACGGGGGGCGAGCAGTACTTC
>NA|TRBV10-3|TRBJ1-4|NA
CAISTGPTNEKLFF
TGTGCCATCAGTACAGGGCCAACTAATGAAAAACTGTTTTTT
>TRBD1|TRBV5-4|TRBJ2-7|few
CASSGPGQGSHEQYF
TGTGCCAGCAGCGGCCCGGGACAGGGTTCCCACGAGCAGTACTTC
>NA|TRBV10-3|TRBJ1-5|NA
CATHGGVRDQPQHF
TGTGCCACCCACGGGGGGGTCCGAGATCAGCCCCAGCATTTT
>NA|TRBV19|TRBJ1-6|once
CASSSREALHF
TGTGCCAGTAGTTCCCGGGAGGCCCTCCACTTT
>NA|TRBV24-1|TRBJ1-6|NA
CATSAAGKNSPLHF
TGTGCCACCAGTGCAGCCGGGAAGAATTCACCCCTCCACTTT
>TRBD2|TRBV7-2|TRBJ2-5|many
CASSSVTSGFSGETQYF
TGTGCCAGCAGCTCTGTGACTAGCGGGTTCTCCGGGGAGACCCAGTACTTC
>NA|TRBV29-1|TRBJ2-1|NA
CSATNSSYNEQFF
TGCAGCGCCACGAATAGCTCCTACAATGAGCAGTTCTTC
>TRBD1|TRBV6-2/TRBV6-3|TRBJ1-6|NA
CASGGQAASPLHF
TGTGCCAGCGGGGGACAGGCGGCGTCACCCCTCCACTTT
>TRBD2|TRBV7-9|TRBJ2-3|many
CASSPSGRASRNTDTQYF
TGTGCCAGCAGCCCAAGCGGGAGGGCCAGTCGTAACACAGATACGCAGTATTTT
>TRBD2|TRBV20-1|TRBJ2-3|NA
CSARPGLAGVGTDTQYF
TGCAGTGCTAGACCGGGACTAGCGGGAGTGGGCACAGATACGCAGTATTTT
>NA|TRBV7-3|TRBJ1-1|NA
CASSSRRGLEAFF
TGTGCCAGCAGCTCCCGCCGGGGACTCGAAGCTTTCTTT
>NA|TRBV7-2|TRBJ2-1|many
CASSLAAGSYNEQFF
TGTGCCAGCAGCTTAGCGGCGGGGTCCTACAATGAGCAGTTCTTC
>TRBD2|TRBV6-6|TRBJ2-2|NA
CASSWREVGNTGELFF
TGTGCCAGCTCTTGGCGGGAGGTTGGAAACACCGGGGAGCTGTTTTTT
>NA|TRBV11-2|TRBJ2-4|few
CASSLDDQGPDIQYF
TGTGCCAGCAGCTTAGATGATCAGGGGCCGGACATTCAGTACTTC
>TRBD2|TRBV7-2|TRBJ2-2|many
CASSMTSNVAGELFF
TGTGCCAGCAGCATGACTAGCAATGTGGCCGGGGAGCTGTTTTTT
>NA|TRBV7-2|TRBJ2-7|many
CASSLMGSSLSGAPYEQYF
TGTGCCAGCAGCTTAATGGGATCGAGCCTTTCAGGGGCACCCTACGAGCAGTACTTC
>TRBD2|TRBV7-2|TRBJ2-3|many
CASSPYSGISTDTQYF
TGTGCCAGCAGCCCCTATAGCGGGATAAGCACAGATACGCAGTATTTT
>NA|TRBV18|TRBJ2-7|NA
CASSPQPSASYTEQYF
TGTGCCAGCTCACCACAGCCTAGCGCCTCCTACACAGAGCAGTACTTC
>NA|TRBV3-1|TRBJ2-7|few
CASSPNDRQLEQYF
TGTGCCAGCAGCCCAAACGACAGACAACTCGAGCAGTACTTC
>NA|TRBV6-2/TRBV6-3|TRBJ1-1|few
CASSYTGLHAYTEAFF
TGTGCCAGCAGTTACACGGGACTGCATGCGTACACTGAAGCTTTCTTT
>NA|TRBV29-1|TRBJ2-2|NA
CSVGSGFGHTGELFF
TGCAGCGTTGGTTCGGGCTTCGGTCACACCGGGGAGCTGTTTTTT
>NA|TRBV11-2|TRBJ1-2|few
CASSLWQGYGYTF
TGTGCCAGCAGCTTATGGCAGGGATATGGCTACACCTTC
>TRBD1|TRBV18|TRBJ2-5|NA
CASSQRQGWQETQYF
TGTGCCAGCTCACAGAGACAGGGTTGGCAAGAGACCCAGTACTTC
>TRBD2|TRBV11-2|TRBJ2-3|NA
CASSLGVSGRASADTQYF
TGTGCCAGCAGCTTAGGGGTTAGCGGGAGGGCCAGCGCAGATACGCAGTATTTT
>NA|TRBV12-3/TRBV12-4|TRBJ1-1|NA
CASRLQGGYTEAFF
TGTGCCAGCAGACTACAGGGTGGCTACACTGAAGCTTTCTTT
>NA|TRBV19|TRBJ2-5|few
CASSIRGRQETQYF
TGTGCCAGTAGTATTCGGGGGAGGCAAGAGACCCAGTACTTC
>NA|TRBV12-5|TRBJ2-1|many
CASGPNYEQFF
TGTGCTAGTGGTCCAAATTATGAGCAGTTCTTC
>NA|TRBV12-3/TRBV12-4|TRBJ1-1|many
CASSLQLNTEAFF
TGTGCCAGCAGTTTGCAGCTGAACACTGAAGCTTTCTTT
>NA|TRBV6-5|TRBJ1-5|NA
CASSPIAGNQPQHF
TGTGCCAGCAGTCCGATAGCAGGGAATCAGCCCCAGCATTTT
>TRBD2|TRBV6-6|TRBJ2-1|few
CAIETSGNIEQFF
TGTGCCATCGAGACTAGCGGGAATATTGAGCAGTTCTTC